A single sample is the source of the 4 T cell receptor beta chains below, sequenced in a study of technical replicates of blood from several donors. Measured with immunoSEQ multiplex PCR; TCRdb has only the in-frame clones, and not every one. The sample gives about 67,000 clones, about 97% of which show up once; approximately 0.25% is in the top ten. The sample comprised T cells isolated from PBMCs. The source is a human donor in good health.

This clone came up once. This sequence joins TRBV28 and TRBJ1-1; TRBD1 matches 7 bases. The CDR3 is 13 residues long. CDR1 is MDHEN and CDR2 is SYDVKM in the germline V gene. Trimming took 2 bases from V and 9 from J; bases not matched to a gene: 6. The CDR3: CASSLRPGGKAFF. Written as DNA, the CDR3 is TGTGCCAGCAGTTTAAGGCCAGGGGGAAAAGCTTTCTTT.

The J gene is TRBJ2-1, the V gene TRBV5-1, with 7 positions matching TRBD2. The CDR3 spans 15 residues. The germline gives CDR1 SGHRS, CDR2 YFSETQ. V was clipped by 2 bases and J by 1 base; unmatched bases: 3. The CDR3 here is CASSFGGGSYNEQFF. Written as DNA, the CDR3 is TGCGCCAGCAGCTTTGGGGGAGGGTCCTACAATGAGCAGTTCTTC. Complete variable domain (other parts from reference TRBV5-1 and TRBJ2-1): KAGVTQTPRYLIKTRGQQVTLSCSPISGHRSVSWYQQTPGQGLQFLFEYFSETQRNKGNFPGRFSGRQFSNSRSEMNVSTLELGDSALYLCASSFGGGSYNEQFFGPGTRLTVL.

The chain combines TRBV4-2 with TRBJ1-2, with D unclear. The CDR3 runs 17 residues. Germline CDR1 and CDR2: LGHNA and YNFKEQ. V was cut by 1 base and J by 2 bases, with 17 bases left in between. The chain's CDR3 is CASSQAMEGRANYGYTF. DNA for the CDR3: TGTGCCAGCAGCCAAGCTATGGAGGGTCGAGCAAACTATGGCTACACCTTC.

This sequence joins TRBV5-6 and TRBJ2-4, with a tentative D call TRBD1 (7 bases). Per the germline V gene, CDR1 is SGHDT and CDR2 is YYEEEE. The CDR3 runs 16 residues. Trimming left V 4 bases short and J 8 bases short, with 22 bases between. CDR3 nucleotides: TGTGCCAGCAGCCAACTGACAGGGAGGAGTTCGGACATTCAGTACTTC. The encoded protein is CASSQLTGRSSDIQYF.